This is a list of T cell receptor beta chains from one sample in a study of T cell responses to AZD1222 COVID-19 vaccine. Produced via immunoSEQ multiplex PCR; TCRdb's table is partial and in-frame only. The repertoire includes under 100,000 clones, approximately 85% of them detected once, and 9.5% to 13% sits in the top ten. This specimen was peripheral blood, taken 28 days after the second AZD1222 dose. These receptors all stem from an adult who received the AZD1222 COVID-19 vaccine. CDR3s include the opening cysteine and the closing phenylalanine or tryptophan. The D gene is left open where the match is weak. Clone size is given for some rows only: seen once, a few or many times, or a class if the clone is expanded.

.	TRBV28	TRBJ1-4	TRBD1	TGTGCCAGCAAACCAAGGGCGGGACAGGGATATTTT	CASKPRAGQGYF
once	TRBV24-1	TRBJ2-1	.	TGTGCCACCAGTGAGGAGGGCCCAAGCTACAATGAGCAGTTCTTC	CATSEEGPSYNEQFF
.	TRBV27	TRBJ1-2	.	TGTGCCAGCAGTTCGGGGTGGGGGCTGGACTATGGCTACACCTTC	CASSSGWGLDYGYTF
.	TRBV28	TRBJ1-2	.	TGTGCCAGCAGTCTGGACCTAGCTAACTATGGCTACACCTTC	CASSLDLANYGYTF
.	TRBV24-1	TRBJ2-5	.	TGTGCCACCAGTGATTCCAGGGGTCGGGGGACCCAGTACTTC	CATSDSRGRGTQYF
.	TRBV5-4	TRBJ2-2	TRBD1	TGTGCCAGCAGTTTCGAGGGACAGGGCGTCACCGGGGAGCTGTTTTTT	CASSFEGQGVTGELFF
.	TRBV5-4	TRBJ2-6	.	TGTGCCAGCAGCCTAAATGGGGGCTCTGGGGCCAACGTCCTGACTTTC	CASSLNGGSGANVLTF
few	TRBV4-3	TRBJ1-5	.	TGCGCCAGCAGCCAAGGTTTGGTGGGTAATCAGCCCCAGCATTTT	CASSQGLVGNQPQHF
.	TRBV19	TRBJ2-7	.	TGTGCCAGTAGGGGGACGGATTCCTACGAGCAGTACTTC	CASRGTDSYEQYF
.	TRBV19	TRBJ1-5	.	TGTGCCAGTAGTATATCCGGGACTCTAGTCGGTAATCAGCCCCAGCATTTT	CASSISGTLVGNQPQHF
.	TRBV13	TRBJ2-1	TRBD2	TGTGCCAGCAGCTTCGAACTAGCGGGGTACAATGAGCAGTTCTTC	CASSFELAGYNEQFF
.	TRBV10-3	TRBJ2-1	.	TGTGCCATCATCCGATTAATCGATGAGCAGTTCTTC	CAIIRLIDEQFF
.	TRBV6-2/TRBV6-3	TRBJ1-5	TRBD1	TGTGCCAGCAGCCACGCCGGGACAGTAATTCTGCCCCAGCATTTT	CASSHAGTVILPQHF
.	TRBV7-2	TRBJ2-3	.	TGTGCCAGCAGCTTAGGTGTGGCAGATACGCAGTATTTT	CASSLGVADTQYF
.	TRBV29-1	TRBJ1-2	TRBD1	TGCAGCGTTGGTCTCAGGGGGGGCTATGGCTACACCTTC	CSVGLRGGYGYTF
.	TRBV28	TRBJ2-7	TRBD2	TGTGCCAGTGTGACTAGCGGGAAGTACGAGCAGTACTTC	CASVTSGKYEQYF
few	TRBV4-3	TRBJ1-1	.	TGCGCCAGCAGCTCCGGGACCGGGGGCACTGAAGCTTTCTTT	CASSSGTGGTEAFF
once	TRBV1	TRBJ1-3	.	TGCACCAGCAGCCAAGATACTTACGGCGGAAACACCATATATTTT	CTSSQDTYGGNTIYF
.	TRBV19	TRBJ1-1	TRBD1	TGTGCCAGTAGTCCGACAGGGGGATACACTGAAGCTTTCTTT	CASSPTGGYTEAFF
.	TRBV7-2	TRBJ2-5	.	TGTGCCAGCAGCTTAGTGGCGGGATTAGAGACCCAGTACTTC	CASSLVAGLETQYF
.	TRBV4-2	TRBJ1-2	TRBD1	TGTGCCAGCAGCCAAGCCGGGACAGGGGGCGCGGACTATGGCTACACCTTC	CASSQAGTGGADYGYTF
.	TRBV11-3	TRBJ1-1	.	TGTGCCAGCAGCTTAATAGGGACTGCCGCTTTCTTT	CASSLIGTAAFF
.	TRBV18	TRBJ2-5	.	TGTGCCAGCTCATCGGTACAAGAGACCCAGTACTTC	CASSSVQETQYF
.	TRBV19	TRBJ2-5	TRBD2	TGTGCCAGTAGTATGACCAGCGGGGGGGCAGGGGAGACCCAGTACTTC	CASSMTSGGAGETQYF
.	TRBV24-1	TRBJ1-5	.	TGTGCCACCAGTGGTGGGGGTTACAATCAGCCCCAGCATTTT	CATSGGGYNQPQHF
.	TRBV7-9	TRBJ2-5	TRBD2	TGTGCCAGCAGCTTAGGACCCGGACTAGGCCAAGAGACCCAGTACTTC	CASSLGPGLGQETQYF
.	TRBV5-1	TRBJ2-3	.	TGCGCCAGCAGCTTGGACAGGGCAGACACAGATACGCAGTATTTT	CASSLDRADTDTQYF
.	TRBV12-5	TRBJ2-1	.	TGTGCTAGTGGTAGAAGCGGGCGAAGCTCCTACAATGAGCAGTTCTTC	CASGRSGRSSYNEQFF
.	TRBV11-3	TRBJ1-2	TRBD1	TGTGCCAGCAGCTTACCAGGGGGGTATGGCTACACCTTC	CASSLPGGYGYTF
.	TRBV7-9	TRBJ2-7	.	TGTGCCAGCAGCCGCACGGGGGAGGCCTACGAGCAGTACTTC	CASSRTGEAYEQYF
.	TRBV12-5	TRBJ2-2	TRBD2	TGTGCTCGTGGTGCCGCGGGGGGGGCCGGGGAGCTGTTTTTT	CARGAAGGAGELFF
.	TRBV7-2	TRBJ2-3	TRBD1	TGTGCCAGCAGCTTAGACAGGGGGCCCACAGATACGCAGTATTTT	CASSLDRGPTDTQYF
.	TRBV2	TRBJ1-1	.	TGTGCCAGCAGCCCACAGAACACTGAAGCTTTCTTT	CASSPQNTEAFF
.	TRBV6-4	TRBJ2-7	.	TGTGCCAGCAGTGAGGGCCAGGGTTCCTACGAGCAGTACTTC	CASSEGQGSYEQYF
once	TRBV9	TRBJ1-5	TRBD1	TGTGCCAGCAGCGTAGGACTCACAGGGGAACAGCCCCAGCATTTT	CASSVGLTGEQPQHF
.	TRBV3-1/TRBV3-2	TRBJ1-3	.	TGTGCCAGCAGCCAAATCAGGGGAGCTGGAAACACCATATATTTT	CASSQIRGAGNTIYF
.	TRBV5-1	TRBJ1-1	.	TGCGCCAGCAGATACCGACAGGATAATGGTTTTGACACTGAAGCTTTCTTT	CASRYRQDNGFDTEAFF
.	TRBV18	TRBJ2-5	.	TGTGCCAGCTCCTACGGCGGCGGATTGGGAGAGACCCAGTACTTC	CASSYGGGLGETQYF
.	TRBV3-1/TRBV3-2	TRBJ1-1	.	TGTGCCAGCAGCCAAGATAAGTGGGGGCGAGGAACTGAAGCTTTCTTT	CASSQDKWGRGTEAFF
.	TRBV4-3	TRBJ2-7	.	TGCGCCAGTTATTCAGGGCATCCCTACGAGCAGTACTTC	CASYSGHPYEQYF
.	TRBV6-2/TRBV6-3	TRBJ1-3	.	TGTGCCAGCAGCCCAGGGTTTCGAGGAAACACCATATATTTT	CASSPGFRGNTIYF
.	TRBV19	TRBJ1-1	.	TGTGCCAGTAGTTTCTTTAACACTGAAGCTTTCTTT	CASSFFNTEAFF
.	TRBV6-1	TRBJ2-3	.	TGTGCCAGCAGTGAGATTCGTGGCAGATCCACAGATACGCAGTATTTT	CASSEIRGRSTDTQYF
once	TRBV7-3	TRBJ1-1	.	TGTGCCAGCAGGGAGAACCAGAACACTGAAGCTTTCTTT	CASRENQNTEAFF
few	TRBV15	TRBJ1-5	.	TGTGCCACCAGCCTAGGGATTAGCAATCAGCCCCAGCATTTT	CATSLGISNQPQHF
.	TRBV6-6	TRBJ2-2	.	TGTGCCAGCAGTAGGGGCTACTCGAGCACCGGGGAGCTGTTTTTT	CASSRGYSSTGELFF
.	TRBV6-5	TRBJ1-1	.	TGTGCCAGCAGCCTCTCAGGGACTGAAGCTTTCTTT	CASSLSGTEAFF